This TCR beta chain is from a study of shared T cell receptors in the human thymus. The table came from immunoSEQ multiplex PCR; TCRdb's copy has only in-frame clones and leaves some out. The repertoire holds some 760,000 clones, with 75% to 90% as singletons. V lost 0 bases to trimming and J lost 1 base, with 12 bases between them. CDR1 and CDR2 from the germline V gene are MGHRA and YSYEKL. This CDR3 comprises 16 residues. The same sample was also studied in work on human thymus T cells. From that paper: Corrective heart surgery yielded resections, and these provided the thymus tissue. Thymic and blood repertoires appeared to carry a bias in their V and J gene usage.

Sample: thymocytes. The chain carries TRBV4-1 and TRBJ2-5; no definite D call. The TCR sequence derives from a girl in the first two years of life with a congenital heart defect. DNA for the CDR3: TGCGCCAGCAGCCAAGACGCCCCAGGTGGCCAAGAGACCCAGTACTTC. Translated: CASSQDAPGGQETQYF.